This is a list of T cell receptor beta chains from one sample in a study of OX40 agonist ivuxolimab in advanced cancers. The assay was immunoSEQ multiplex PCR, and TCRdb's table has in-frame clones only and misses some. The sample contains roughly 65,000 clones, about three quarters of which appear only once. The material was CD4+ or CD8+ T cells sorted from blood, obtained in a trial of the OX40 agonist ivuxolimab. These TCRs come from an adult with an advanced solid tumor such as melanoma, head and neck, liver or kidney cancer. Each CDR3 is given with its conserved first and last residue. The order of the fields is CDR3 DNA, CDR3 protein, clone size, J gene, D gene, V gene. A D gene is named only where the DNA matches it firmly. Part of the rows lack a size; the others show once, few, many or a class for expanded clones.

TGTGCCAGCAGCTCCGATAATGAGCAGTTCTTC CASSSDNEQFF - TRBJ2-1 - TRBV5-4
TGCGCCAGCAGTGAGTCAGGGCGCGGCTATGGCTACACCTTC CASSESGRGYGYTF - TRBJ1-2 - TRBV10-2
TGTGCCAGCAGTTCCGGGACCCCGTACAATGAGCAGTTCTTC CASSSGTPYNEQFF - TRBJ2-1 - TRBV6-6
TGTGCCACTACGAGCTCCTATAATTCACCCCTCCACTTT CATTSSYNSPLHF - TRBJ1-6 - TRBV19
TGTGCCAGCAGCCTAAAGCTTAGCGGGGGGGCCGGGGATACGCAGTATTTT CASSLKLSGGAGDTQYF - TRBJ2-3 TRBD2 TRBV4-2
TGTGCCAGCTGCAGGACTCATCCGTGGGCTGTTTGCGAGCAGTACTTC CASCRTHPWAVCEQYF - TRBJ2-7 - TRBV7-8
TGTGCCAGTAGTAACGCCGGGACTAGTATCCACGAGCAGTACTTC CASSNAGTSIHEQYF once TRBJ2-7 TRBD2 TRBV19
TGTGCCAGCAGCTCGCCCGGACTAGCGGGAGTTACCGGGGAGCTGTTTTTT CASSSPGLAGVTGELFF - TRBJ2-2 TRBD2 TRBV11-3
TGTGCCAGCAGTGAGGGGGTAAAGGGGGACACAGATACGCAGTATTTT CASSEGVKGDTDTQYF once TRBJ2-3 - TRBV6-1
TGTGCCAGCAGTTATGTCCGGGAGGAGGATACGCAGTATTTT CASSYVREEDTQYF - TRBJ2-3 TRBD2 TRBV6-6
TGCGCCAGCAGCTACCGCGCGGACCCCACAGATACGCAGTATTTT CASSYRADPTDTQYF - TRBJ2-3 - TRBV5-1
TGTGCCAGTAGTATTTATGGGGCAGCTGAAGCTTTCTTT CASSIYGAAEAFF few TRBJ1-1 - TRBV19
TGTGCCAGCAGCCCCGGACAGGGTAGCTATCAGCCCCAGCATTTT CASSPGQGSYQPQHF - TRBJ1-5 TRBD1 TRBV6-6
TGTGCCAGTAAAGAGACAGGGGGCTCAAAGACCCAGTACTTC CASKETGGSKTQYF - TRBJ2-5 TRBD1 TRBV19
TGTGCCAGCTCACCACGACAGGGCCAAGAGACCCAGTACTTC CASSPRQGQETQYF - TRBJ2-5 TRBD1 TRBV18
TGTGCCAGCAGAATGACAGGGAACAATCAGCCCCAGCATTTT CASRMTGNNQPQHF - TRBJ1-5 TRBD1 TRBV28
TGTGCCAGCACCCCGAGGGGACTCGGAGTAGGATACGAGCAGTACTTC CASTPRGLGVGYEQYF - TRBJ2-7 - TRBV28
TGTGCCAGCAGCGCGTACGAGAATTCACCCCTCCACTTT CASSAYENSPLHF - TRBJ1-6 - TRBV7-3
TGTGCCAGTCAGCCGGGACAGGGGTGGAGACCTAGCGGGTTTGGAAGCTCCTACAATGAGCAGTTCTTC CASQPGQGWRPSGFGSSYNEQFF - TRBJ2-1 TRBD1 TRBV19
TGCGCCAGCAGTGGACAGACCAACACTGAAGCTTTCTTT CASSGQTNTEAFF - TRBJ1-1 - TRBV10-1
TGCGCCAGCAGCCTTAAAAGGGACGAAAAACTGTTTTTT CASSLKRDEKLFF once TRBJ1-4 - TRBV10-1
TGTGCCAGCAGCAAAGGGCGAGGGCGGGAGTGGCCAGATACGCAGTATTTT CASSKGRGREWPDTQYF - TRBJ2-3 - TRBV21-1
TGTGCCAGCAGCTTTTTCATGAGCTCCTACAATGAGCAGTTCTTC CASSFFMSSYNEQFF - TRBJ2-1 - TRBV5-6
TGTGCCAGTCACCGCCGGGATTTAGATCAGCCCCAGCATTTT CASHRRDLDQPQHF - TRBJ1-5 - TRBV19
TGTGCCAGCAGTCCCGGGACTAGCTCCTACAATGAGCAGTTCTTC CASSPGTSSYNEQFF - TRBJ2-1 TRBD2 TRBV27
TGTGCCAGCAGTCCTTCTAGCCTCAATGAGCAGTTCTTC CASSPSSLNEQFF - TRBJ2-1 - TRBV28
TGTGCCAGCAGCTTATTGGGGACCGGGGAGCTGTTTTTT CASSLLGTGELFF - TRBJ2-2 - TRBV7-8
TGCGCCAGCAGCTTCAGAGGGGGGACCCAAGAGACCCAGTACTTC CASSFRGGTQETQYF - TRBJ2-5 - TRBV4-1
TGTGCCAGCAGTTCGAAACTGACACTCACTACAAACGAGCAGTACTTC CASSSKLTLTTNEQYF - TRBJ2-7 - TRBV2
TGTGCCAGCAGCTTAGTGTTAGCAAGGCAAGAGACCCAGTACTTC CASSLVLARQETQYF - TRBJ2-5 - TRBV7-2
TGTGCCAGCAGCCCACTAAACGAGCAGTACTTC CASSPLNEQYF - TRBJ2-7 - TRBV7-9
TGCGCCAGCAGCTTGGACAGCCGGACCGAGCAGTACTTC CASSLDSRTEQYF - TRBJ2-7 - TRBV5-1
TGTGCCAGCAGGACCCTCGGACTAGCGGGGGCCGGGGAGCTGTTTTTT CASRTLGLAGAGELFF - TRBJ2-2 TRBD2 TRBV5-6
TGTGCCAGCAGCTCCCGAGGGGGGACTAACTATGGCTACACCTTC CASSSRGGTNYGYTF - TRBJ1-2 - TRBV7-2
TGTGCTAGCAGCCCCTCCTCCGGGGAGCAGTTCTTC CASSPSSGEQFF - TRBJ2-1 - TRBV7-7
TGTGCCAGCAGAAATGCGGACGGGGGCAAGGGGAACCTGTTTTTT CASRNADGGKGNLFF few TRBJ2-2 - TRBV27
TGTGCCACCAGCAGAGATGAAGGCTCAGGGATCTTCTCTGGGGCCAACGTCCTGACTTTC CATSRDEGSGIFSGANVLTF - TRBJ2-6 - TRBV15
TGTGCCAGCAGCTTAAGTATGGGGTCTCTCACAGATACGCAGTATTTT CASSLSMGSLTDTQYF - TRBJ2-3 - TRBV7-2
TGTGCCAGCAGCGTCGATCCAGCCGCGCCCCAGCATTTT CASSVDPAAPQHF once TRBJ1-5 - TRBV9
TGTGCCAGCGGGGCGGGGGCCGCTTCGGGACTGTTTTTT CASGAGAASGLFF - TRBJ1-4 - TRBV2
TGCGCCAGCCGCTATGGACTAGCAATACAAGAGACCCAGTACTTC CASRYGLAIQETQYF - TRBJ2-5 TRBD2 TRBV5-1
TGTGCCAGCAGGGAGGGGGGACTAACGGGGAGAGATACGCAGTATTTT CASREGGLTGRDTQYF - TRBJ2-3 - TRBV2
TGTGCCAGCAGATCCTGGACAGGTAATTACGAGCAGTACTTC CASRSWTGNYEQYF - TRBJ2-7 TRBD1 TRBV27
TGTGCCAGTACCCAGGGGGACTCTGGAAACACCATATATTTT CASTQGDSGNTIYF - TRBJ1-3 TRBD1 TRBV19
TGTGCCAGTAGCCCCGGGCCCCAGAGGGATGAGCAGTTCTTC CASSPGPQRDEQFF - TRBJ2-1 - TRBV19
TGTGCCAGCCACGGTTGGGGGAGCTTCCACGAGCAGTACTTC CASHGWGSFHEQYF - TRBJ2-7 - TRBV28
TGTGCCAGCAGCTTATCCCGGGACCTCAATCAGCCCCAGCATTTT CASSLSRDLNQPQHF - TRBJ1-5 - TRBV7-2
TGTGCCAGCGGTAGCGGGGGGGCATACGAGCAGTACTTC CASGSGGAYEQYF - TRBJ2-7 TRBD2 TRBV6-6
TGTGCCAGCAGTGAAGCGGGGCCCCGCTACGAGCAGTACTTC CASSEAGPRYEQYF few TRBJ2-7 - TRBV6-1
TGTGCCAGCAGCCCTCTGGACAGGGGGCGCGGGTACGAGCAGTACTTC CASSPLDRGRGYEQYF - TRBJ2-7 TRBD1 TRBV27
TGTGCCAGCAGTGTGGCCAGGAGTACCGGGGAGCTGTTTTTT CASSVARSTGELFF - TRBJ2-2 - TRBV6-1
TGTGCCAGTCCCGTAGGAGACTGGAGACGGAATGAGCAGTTCTTC CASPVGDWRRNEQFF - TRBJ2-1 - TRBV6-4
TGTGCCAGCAGCAAAGGAGGACAGTTTGACACTGAAGCTTTCTTT CASSKGGQFDTEAFF - TRBJ1-1 - TRBV21-1
TGTGCCAGTAGTAAAGCGGGGCGCACAGATACGCAGTATTTT CASSKAGRTDTQYF - TRBJ2-3 TRBD2 TRBV19